A selection of T cell receptor beta chains follows, all from one sample in a study of blood T cell repertoires in COVID-19. The repertoire was sequenced with immunoSEQ multiplex PCR; TCRdb's copy has only in-frame clones and lacks some. The sample has about 260,000 clones; around 87% are singletons. The sample consisted of peripheral blood. The receptors shown here come from a woman aged 45-65 years with acute or convalescent COVID-19. Both conserved end residues are part of each CDR3. Each record gives: CDR3 DNA, CDR3 protein, D gene, V gene, J gene, clone size. D genes are given only for firm matches. Clone size is given for some rows only: seen once, a few or many times, or a class if the clone is expanded.

TGTGCCAGCAGTTATTACAGCAACTATGGCTACACCTTC	CASSYYSNYGYTF	-	TRBV27	TRBJ1-2	few
TGTGCCAGCAGCTCGAGGGGTCTAACGGGAGGGAGTAATGAGCAGTTCTTC	CASSSRGLTGGSNEQFF	TRBD2	TRBV7-9	TRBJ2-1	-
TGTGCCAGCAGCTTGAGCGGGAGTGGCAAGAATGAGCAGTTCTTC	CASSLSGSGKNEQFF	TRBD2	TRBV14	TRBJ2-1	-
TGTGCCAGCAGCTTGGGACTAGCGGGAGCCTACAATGAGCAGTTCTTC	CASSLGLAGAYNEQFF	TRBD2	TRBV5-5	TRBJ2-1	-
TGTGCCGGATCTACGGAGACTGAAGCGCAGTATTTT	CAGSTETEAQYF	-	TRBV2	TRBJ2-3	-
TGTGCCAGCAGCTCAGGGACAGGGGGAAGGTACGAGCAGTACTTC	CASSSGTGGRYEQYF	TRBD1	TRBV5-4	TRBJ2-7	-
TGTGCCAGCAGCCGTAGCGGGAGCCGGGGGAGCGAGCAGTACTTC	CASSRSGSRGSEQYF	TRBD2	TRBV9	TRBJ2-7	-
TGTGCCAGCTCACCCCGGACAGGCTTGTACGAGCAGTACTTC	CASSPRTGLYEQYF	TRBD1	TRBV18	TRBJ2-7	-
TGCAGCGTTGTTGGTCCGGGACAGGGTAGACTCTTC	CSVVGPGQGRLF	TRBD1	TRBV29-1	TRBJ2-1	-
TGCGCCAGCAGGTCCTTTGCTGCGGGGTCTAATGAAAAACTGTTTTTT	CASRSFAAGSNEKLFF	-	TRBV5-1	TRBJ1-4	-
TGTGCCACCAGTGACAGGACAGGGTACGGGTACGAGCAGTACTTC	CATSDRTGYGYEQYF	TRBD1	TRBV24-1	TRBJ2-7	-
TGTGCCAGCAGCGCAGGACAGGGCTACGAGCAGTACTTC	CASSAGQGYEQYF	TRBD1	TRBV5-4	TRBJ2-7	-
TGCGCCAGCAGCTTGGGACTAGAAAGAGTCGAGCAGTACTTC	CASSLGLERVEQYF	-	TRBV5-1	TRBJ2-7	-
TGTGCCAGCAGCAAAATTTGTGGGGGGGCGATGATCGACGAGCAGTACTTC	CASSKICGGAMIDEQYF	-	TRBV7-7	TRBJ2-7	-
TGTGCCAGCAGCCAAGATTGGTGGACTAGCGGGGGAACCGGGGAGCTGTTTTTT	CASSQDWWTSGGTGELFF	TRBD2	TRBV14	TRBJ2-2	-